This entry concerns a single T cell receptor beta chain. No antigen is known for it. The data derive from a study of T cell repertoires in ileal Crohn's disease. Study-wide findings and caveats: Endoscopic recurrence occurred in every patient whose clonality exceeded 26.8%.

Specified time point: neoterminal ileum biopsy at postoperative endoscopy, about 6 months after surgery. Each sample's TCRB immunosequencing used 500 to 550 nanograms of biopsy DNA. Sequencing was performed with immunoSEQ multiplex PCR; in TCRdb, only in-frame clones are kept and a portion is missing. The sample consists of approximately 7,600 clones, approximately 74% of them appearing once. This TCR came from an adult with Crohn's disease. The sequenced material came from ileal tissue.

The CDR3 region is CASSARDRGAMQYF. The CDR3 DNA follows: TGTGCCAGCAGCGCCCGGGACAGGGGGGCGATGCAGTACTTC. The V call is TRBV9, the J call TRBJ2-7, with TRBD1 matching 11 bases. Germline assignment: CDR1 SGDLS and CDR2 YYNGEE. The CDR3 contains 14 residues. V gave up 3 bases and J gave up 9 bases; unmatched junction bases: 8.